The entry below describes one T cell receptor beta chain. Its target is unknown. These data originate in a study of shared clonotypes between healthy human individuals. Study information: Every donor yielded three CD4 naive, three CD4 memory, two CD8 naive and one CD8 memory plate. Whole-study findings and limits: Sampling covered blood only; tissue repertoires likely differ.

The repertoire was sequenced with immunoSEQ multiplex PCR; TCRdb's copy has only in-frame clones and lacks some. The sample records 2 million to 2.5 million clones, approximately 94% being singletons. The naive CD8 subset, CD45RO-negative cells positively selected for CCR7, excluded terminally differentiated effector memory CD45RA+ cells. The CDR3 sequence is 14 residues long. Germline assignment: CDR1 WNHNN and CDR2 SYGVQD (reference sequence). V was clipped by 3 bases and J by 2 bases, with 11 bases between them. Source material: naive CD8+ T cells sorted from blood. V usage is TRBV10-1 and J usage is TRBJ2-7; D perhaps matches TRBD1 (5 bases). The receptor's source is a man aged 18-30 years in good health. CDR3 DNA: TGCGCCAGCAGTGATGAGGACACTACCTACGAGCAGTACTTC. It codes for CASSDEDTTYEQYF.